This passage covers 10 T cell receptor beta chains from one sample sequenced in a study of Graves' ophthalmopathy and Graves' hyperthyroidism. Amplified material comprised TCR beta CDR3 regions derived from RNA transcripts. The library came from an HTBI-primed first-round RT-PCR and a second-round multiplex PCR. One entry per CDR3 protein, called by TCRdb with MiXCR from the multiplex PCR reads. Of 350,000 to 400,000 distinct CDR3 sequences in the sample, roughly 14% are singletons; the top ten hold approximately 7%. Sequenced: peripheral blood. These receptors all stem from a young woman with stable Graves' hyperthyroidism.

This clonotype was found many times. This chain uses TRBV15 with TRBJ1-1; D not resolved. This CDR3 region has 15 residues. V lost 0 bases and J 0 bases, leaving 8 bases between the germline ends. Germline lookup yields CDR1 LNHNV and CDR2 YYDKDF (reference sequence). CDR3 nucleotide sequence: TGTGCCACCAGCAGAGATTGGTCCTTGAACACTGAAGCTTTCTTT. This sequence encodes CATSRDWSLNTEAFF. Based on the CDR3 plus reference TRBV15 and TRBJ1-1, the full variable domain is DAMVIQNPRYQVTQFGKPVTLSCSQTLNHNVMYWYQQKSSQAPKLLFHYYDKDFNNEADTPDNFQSRRPNTSFCFLDIRSPGLGDTAMYLCATSRDWSLNTEAFFGQGTRLTVV.

This clonotype has at least ten counts. The V and J genes are TRBV6-1 and TRBJ2-7; possible D gene TRBD2, 6 bases. Germline lookup yields CDR1 MNHNS and CDR2 SASEGT. CDR3 length equals 15 residues. Trimming left V 1 base short and J 3 bases short, with 13 bases between. Here the CDR3 DNA reads TGTGCCAGCAGTGAAGGGTGGGGGGTGGTCTACGAGCAGTACTTC. Translating it yields CASSEGWGVVYEQYF.

The table lists this clonotype with many counts. The chain links TRBV3-1 to TRBJ2-4, with TRBD2 identical over 7 bases. Germline V gene lookup returns CDR1 LGHDT and CDR2 YNNKEL (reference sequence). J was trimmed by 0 bases and V by 4 bases; bases with no gene match: 3. This CDR3 spans 15 amino acids. CDR3 DNA sequence: TGTGCCAGCAGCCCGGCGGGGGTAGCCAAAAACATTCAGTACTTC. Its translation is CASSPAGVAKNIQYF.

This clonotype appeared many times. Written as DNA, the CDR3 is TGTGCCAGCAGTGACTGGAAGGGGGCAGGCAACACCGGGGAGCTGTTTTTT. Translated, it gives CASSDWKGAGNTGELFF. The rearrangement uses TRBV6-4 and TRBJ2-2; TRBD1 matches at 7 bases. CDR1 and CDR2 from the germline V gene are MRHNA and SNTAGT. V lost 1 base to trimming and J lost 2 bases; unmatched junction nucleotides: 7. This CDR3 spans 17 amino acids.

Ten or more counts support this clonotype. V and J are TRBV4-1 and TRBJ1-1; no reliable D call. CDR3 length: 15 residues. Germline CDR1 reads MGHRA; CDR2 reads YSYEKL. V was pared by 5 bases and J by 0 bases, with 13 bases between. In DNA form, the CDR3 reads TGCGCCAGCAGCGTCCTGAGTGTGGTGAACACTGAAGCTTTCTTT. This encodes CASSVLSVVNTEAFF.

Ten or more counts support this clonotype. The chain combines TRBV6-5 with TRBJ2-3; D ambiguous. The CDR3 loop spans 14 amino acids. Per the germline V gene, CDR1 is MNHEY and CDR2 is SVGAGI. Trimming stripped 8 bases from V and 0 bases from J, with 12 bases between. The CDR3 reads CASRPVASTDTQYF. The CDR3 nucleotides read TGTGCCAGCCGGCCAGTCGCTAGCACAGATACGCAGTATTTT.

In this sample, this clonotype turned up many times. The chain employs TRBV18 and TRBJ1-1; D is uncertain. Between the trimmed V and J ends, which lost 6 bases and 2 bases, there was a span of 10 bases. Germline assignment: CDR1 KGHSH and CDR2 LQKENI. This CDR3 has 13 residues. The CDR3 sequence is CASSELSNTEAFF. CDR3 in DNA: TGTGCCAGCTCGGAGCTTTCAAACACTGAAGCTTTCTTT.

A few counts support this clonotype. This chain connects TRBV3-1 to TRBJ1-1, with 9 bases matching TRBD1. The CDR3 consists of 15 residues. Germline V gene data show CDR1 as LGHDT and CDR2 as YNNKEL (reference sequence). V was clipped by 9 bases and J by 3 bases; unmatched bases: 11. CDR3: CASHPRDRAYTEAFF. In nucleotides, the CDR3 is TGTGCCAGTCATCCCCGGGACAGGGCTTACACTGAAGCTTTCTTT.

As concerns this clonotype: The CDR3 does not end in the conserved phenylalanine or tryptophan, so this is likely a read error. The V gene is TRBV4-1, the J gene TRBJ2-7; D call uncertain. CDR1 is MGHRA and CDR2 is YSYEKL in the germline V gene. CDR3 length equals 13 residues. The V gene lost 1 base and the J gene lost 2 bases, with 6 bases spanning the gap. CDR3 in amino acids: CASSQVWPYEQYS. Written as DNA, the CDR3 is TGCGCCAGCAGCCAAGTTTGGCCCTACGAGCAGTACTCC.

There are many counts of this clonotype. The chain joins TRBV12-3 or TRBV12-4 to TRBJ1-5; 7 bases align to TRBD1. There are 15 residues in the CDR3. The V and J ends lost 6 bases and 2 bases, in that order; junction bases with no gene match: 7. The CDR3 reads CASSLQGMGNQPQHF. The DNA of the CDR3 is TGTGCCAGCAGCCTACAGGGGATGGGCAATCAGCCCCAGCATTTT.